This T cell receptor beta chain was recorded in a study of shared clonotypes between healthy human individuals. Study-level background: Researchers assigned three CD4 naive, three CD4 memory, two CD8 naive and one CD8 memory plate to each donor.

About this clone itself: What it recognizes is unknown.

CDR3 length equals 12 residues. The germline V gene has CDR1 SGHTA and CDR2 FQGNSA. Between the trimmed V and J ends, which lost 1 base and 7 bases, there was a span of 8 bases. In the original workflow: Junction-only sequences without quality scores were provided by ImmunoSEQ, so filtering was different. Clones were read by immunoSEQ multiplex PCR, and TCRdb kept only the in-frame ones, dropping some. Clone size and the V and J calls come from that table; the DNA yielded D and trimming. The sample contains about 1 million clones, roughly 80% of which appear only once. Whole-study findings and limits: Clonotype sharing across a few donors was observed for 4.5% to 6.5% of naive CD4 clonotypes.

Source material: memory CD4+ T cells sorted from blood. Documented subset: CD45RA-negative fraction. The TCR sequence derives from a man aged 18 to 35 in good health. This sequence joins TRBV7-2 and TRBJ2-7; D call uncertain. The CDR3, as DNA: TGTGCCAGCAGCTTAGGGTGGCTGGAGCAGTACTTC. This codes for CASSLGWLEQYF.